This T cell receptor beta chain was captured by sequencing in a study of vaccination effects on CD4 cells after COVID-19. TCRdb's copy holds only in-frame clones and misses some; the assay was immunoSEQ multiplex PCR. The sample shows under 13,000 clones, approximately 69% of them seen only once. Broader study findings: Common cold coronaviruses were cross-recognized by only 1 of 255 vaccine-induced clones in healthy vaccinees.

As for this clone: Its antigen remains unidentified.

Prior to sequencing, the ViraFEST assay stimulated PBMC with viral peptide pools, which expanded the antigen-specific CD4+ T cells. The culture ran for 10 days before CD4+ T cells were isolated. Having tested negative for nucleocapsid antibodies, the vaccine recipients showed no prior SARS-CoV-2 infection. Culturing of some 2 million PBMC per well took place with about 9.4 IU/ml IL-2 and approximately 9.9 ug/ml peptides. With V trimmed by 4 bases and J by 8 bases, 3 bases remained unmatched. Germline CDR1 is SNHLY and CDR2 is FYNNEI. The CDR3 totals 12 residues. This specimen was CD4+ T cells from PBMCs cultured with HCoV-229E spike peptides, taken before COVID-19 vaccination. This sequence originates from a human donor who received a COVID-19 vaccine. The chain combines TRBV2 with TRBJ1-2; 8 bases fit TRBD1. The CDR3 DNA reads TGTGCCAGCAGTGGACAGGGGAAGGGCTACACCTTC. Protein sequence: CASSGQGKGYTF.